The present T cell receptor beta chain was sequenced within a study of CD8 T cells in Susac syndrome. cDNA came from approximately 0.5 to 1 ug RNA primed by random hexamers. Multiplex immunoSEQ PCR targeted 54 Vbeta and 13 Jbeta TCR beta segments. TCRdb re-analysed the immunoSEQ multiplex PCR reads in MiXCR, keeping a single row per CDR3 protein. Of about 150,000 distinct CDR3 sequences listed, 85% to 95% are singletons. This TCR was recovered from a human donor with Susac syndrome. The sequenced material came from CD4+ T cells from PBMCs.

The DNA for the CDR3 is TGCGCCAGCAGCAATGGACAGGGACGTGAGACCCAGTACTTC. It specifies CASSNGQGRETQYF. The chain is built from TRBV5-1 and TRBJ2-5, with 8 positions matching TRBD1. V lost 4 bases and J lost 5; bases outside the gene matches: 7. The CDR3 covers 14 residues. Germline CDR1 and CDR2: SGHRS and YFSETQ.